This T cell receptor beta chain was captured in a study of CD8 T cells in ankylosing spondylitis. Quantitative barcoded 5'-RACE was used to prepare TCR beta libraries. TCRdb re-analysed the 5' RACE reads in MiXCR, keeping a single row per CDR3 protein. The sample yields about 160,000 distinct CDR3 sequences, approximately 9% seen once. This clonotype has at least ten counts. What it binds is unknown. Study-level points and caveats: Researchers report that disease-linked clones proved CD8+ and relatively rare in peripheral blood. Clones tied to disease were said to be significantly enriched in matched ankylosing spondylitis synovial fluid.

The sample was blood, either unsorted or a sorted T cell fraction (not recorded which). The receptor's source is a female donor with ankylosing spondylitis or in good health (not recorded which).

The CDR3 sequence: CASSLVNEGGQETQYF. For the CDR3, the DNA is TGTGCCAGCAGCTTAGTAAACGAGGGAGGGCAGGAGACCCAGTACTTC. The chain combines TRBV7-2 with TRBJ2-5; 7 positions agree with TRBD2. The germline V gene has CDR1 SGHTA and CDR2 FQGNSA. V was pared by 1 base and J by 5 bases, with 10 bases of the junction left unmatched. The CDR3 is made up of 16 amino acids.